The 18 T cell receptor beta chains below come from one sample, sequenced in a study of CD8 T cells in Susac syndrome. cDNA came from around 0.5 to 1 ug RNA primed by random hexamers. In TCRdb, the immunoSEQ multiplex PCR reads were re-called with MiXCR into one record per CDR3 protein. The profile covers some 220,000 distinct CDR3 sequences, with roughly 96% appearing a single time and 0.085% to 0.095% taken by the ten largest. Sample: CD4+ T cells from PBMCs. These receptors were collected from a human donor with multiple sclerosis.

The chain carries TRBV7-2 and TRBJ2-5, with a weak D call TRBD1 (5 bases). The CDR3 extends over 15 amino acids. Germline V gives CDR1 SGHTA, CDR2 FQGNSA. V shed 1 base and J shed 2 bases, with 11 bases lying between them. The CDR3 DNA follows: TGTGCCAGCAGCTTAGACGGCAGGGCTCAAGAGACCCAGTACTTC. It translates to CASSLDGRAQETQYF.

This chain uses TRBV5-6 with TRBJ2-7; tentative D call: TRBD2 (5 bases). V shed 0 bases and J shed 6 bases, with 13 bases lying between them. Germline lookup yields CDR1 SGHDT and CDR2 YYEEEE. This CDR3 is built from 14 residues. CDR3 sequence reads: CASSLGGKTGEQYF. The CDR3 DNA reads TGTGCCAGCAGCTTGGGAGGGAAAACGGGCGAGCAGTACTTC. The full variable domain, in which reference TRBV5-6 and TRBJ2-7 provide the parts outside the CDR3, is DAGVTQSPTHLIKTRGQQVTLRCSPKSGHDTVSWYQQALGQGPQFIFQYYEEEERQRGNFPDRFSGHQFPNYSSELNVNALLLGDSALYLCASSLGGKTGEQYFGPGTRLTVT.

This chain links TRBV20-1 with TRBJ2-3; 9 bases are a match to TRBD2. Germline CDR1 DFQATT, CDR2 SNEGSKA (reference sequence). The CDR3 spans 16 residues. V gave up 4 bases and J gave up 2 bases; unmatched junction bases: 10. CDR3: CSATAGLAGVTDTQYF. CDR3 in DNA: TGCAGTGCTACCGCGGGACTAGCAGGGGTCACAGATACGCAGTATTTT.

This clonotype was observed a single time. The chain uses TRBV7-9 and TRBJ1-5; 7 bases fit TRBD1. CDR1 SEHNR and CDR2 FQNEAQ come from the germline V gene (reference sequence). The CDR3 consists of 15 residues. V lost 0 bases and J lost 7; bases outside the gene matches: 6. CDR3 loop: CASSLAGGGGQPQHF. DNA for the CDR3: TGTGCCAGCAGCTTAGCAGGAGGGGGCGGCCAGCCCCAGCATTTT.

The V and J genes are TRBV12-3 or TRBV12-4 and TRBJ1-2, with D possibly being TRBD1 (5 bases). With 7 bases removed from V and 4 bases from J, the gap between germline ends came to 19 bases. The CDR3 runs 15 residues. CDR3 in DNA: TGTGCCAGCATCAAAAGCCCCAGGGCCACCTATGGCTACACCTTC. It codes for CASIKSPRATYGYTF.

The rearrangement joins TRBV2 to TRBJ2-5, with a possible D match to TRBD1 (6 bases). Germline V CDR1 and CDR2: SNHLY, FYNNEI. Trimming took off 5 bases at V and 1 base at J, with 14 bases between the two ends. There are 15 residues in the CDR3. For the CDR3, the DNA is TGTGCCAGCAGTAGAGTACAGGGATCCCAAGAGACCCAGTACTTC. Residues: CASSRVQGSQETQYF.

This clonotype was seen more than once but under ten times. The chain couples TRBV5-4 to TRBJ2-7; 12 bases agree with TRBD2. V gave up 4 bases and J gave up 2 bases; unmatched junction bases: 4. Germline V gene sequence: CDR1 SGHNT, CDR2 YYREEE (reference sequence). The CDR3 sequence is 15 residues long. Here the CDR3 reads CASSPRTSGAYEQYF. The CDR3 coding sequence is TGTGCCAGCAGCCCCCGGACTAGCGGGGCCTACGAGCAGTACTTC.

The chain employs TRBV2 and TRBJ2-7, with 10 positions matching TRBD1. The trim removed 6 bases at V and 3 bases at J, leaving 8 bases unmatched. The CDR3 consists of 15 residues. CDR1 and CDR2 (germline): SNHLY, FYNNEI. The CDR3 here is CASSFRDRGGYEQYF. The DNA of the CDR3 is TGTGCCAGCAGCTTCCGGGACAGGGGTGGCTACGAGCAGTACTTC.

CDR3 loop: CATSDSWVFVFETQYF. CDR3 nucleotides: TGTGCCACCAGTGATTCTTGGGTATTCGTATTCGAGACCCAGTACTTC. V usage is TRBV24-1 and J usage is TRBJ2-5; D not resolved. The V end lost 2 bases, the J end lost 5 bases, and 17 bases lay between the germline ends. Germline V gene lookup returns CDR1 KGHDR and CDR2 SFDVKD. The CDR3 has 16 amino acids.

This sequence joins TRBV5-1 and TRBJ2-7; D gene unclear. Trimming took 0 bases from V and 0 from J, leaving 10 bases between them. The V gene's germline CDR1 is SGHRS and CDR2 YFSETQ. The CDR3 extends over 15 amino acids. Here the CDR3 reads CASSLGGSNSYEQYF. The CDR3, as DNA: TGCGCCAGCAGCTTGGGTGGTAGCAACTCCTACGAGCAGTACTTC.

A few counts support this clonotype. V usage is TRBV9 and J usage is TRBJ2-1; weak D call: TRBD2 (6 bases). CDR1 SGDLS and CDR2 YYNGEE come from the germline V gene. The CDR3 consists of 11 residues. V lost 5 bases and J lost 9, with 9 bases in between. CDR3 DNA sequence: TGTGCCAGCAGTGTGGGGGGTGAGCAGTTCTTC. Translating it yields CASSVGGEQFF. The full variable domain, in which reference TRBV9 and TRBJ2-1 provide the parts outside the CDR3, is DSGVTQTPKHLITATGQRVTLRCSPRSGDLSVYWYQQSLDQGLQFLIQYYNGEERAKGNILERFSAQQFPDLHSELNLSSLELGDSALYFCASSVGGEQFFGPGTRLTVL.

This clonotype was observed a few times. CDR3: CASSLSRDTEAFF. CDR3 DNA: TGTGCCAGCAGTTTGTCTCGGGACACTGAAGCTTTCTTT. The chain uses TRBV27 and TRBJ1-1; no clear D gene. The germline V and J ends were trimmed by 3 bases and 3 bases, with 8 bases remaining between them. Germline loops: CDR1 MNHEY, CDR2 SMNVEV (reference sequence). The CDR3 has 13 amino acids.

The V gene is TRBV10-3, the J gene TRBJ2-1; no clear D gene. CDR1 and CDR2 from the germline V gene are ENHRY and SYGVKD. CDR3 length: 11 amino acids. The V end lost 7 bases, the J end lost 5 bases, and 6 bases lay between the germline ends. CDR3 in amino acids: CAITVNNEQFF. The CDR3, as DNA: TGTGCCATCACCGTGAACAATGAGCAGTTCTTC.

This chain joins TRBV12-3 or TRBV12-4 and TRBJ1-2; 7 nucleotides align to TRBD1. The J segment lost 6 bases and the V segment lost 6 bases, leaving 7 bases of the junction unmatched. The CDR3 has 13 amino acids. The CDR3 bases are TGTGCCAGCAGGAGCCGGGACAGCGATGGCTACACCTTC. Residues: CASRSRDSDGYTF.

The rearrangement joins TRBV15 to TRBJ1-2; D unresolved. Trimming took off 3 bases at V and 4 bases at J, with 9 bases between the two ends. The CDR3 sequence is 13 residues long. The germline gives CDR1 LNHNV, CDR2 YYDKDF (reference sequence). The CDR3 DNA reads as TGTGCCACCAGCAGGGCCGGGGTCTATGGCTACACCTTC. Protein sequence: CATSRAGVYGYTF.

The rearrangement links TRBV29-1 to TRBJ2-1, with 7 bases identical to TRBD2. The germline CDR1 and CDR2 sequences are SQVTM and ANQGSEA. The CDR3 is made up of 13 amino acids. V lost 4 bases, J lost 4 bases, and 4 bases stayed unmatched. The CDR3 region has the DNA TGCAGCGTTGCTGGGAGGGCTTACAATGAGCAGTTCTTC. Protein product: CSVAGRAYNEQFF.

This clonotype was observed a single time. This rearrangement joins TRBV9 to TRBJ2-6, with TRBD1 as a possible D gene (5 bases). The V gene lost 4 bases and the J gene lost 0 bases, with 17 bases spanning the gap. The germline CDR1 and CDR2 sequences are SGDLS and YYNGEE. The CDR3 consists of 18 residues. In DNA, the CDR3 is TGTGCCAGCAGCTGGGGCGTGCTACACTTCTCTGGGGCCAACGTCCTGACTTTC. Its protein is CASSWGVLHFSGANVLTF.

This clonotype was seen more than once but under ten times. The V call is TRBV19, the J call TRBJ1-5, with a possible D match to TRBD1 (5 bases). The CDR3 length is 14 residues. CDR1 LNHDA and CDR2 SQIVND come from the germline V gene (reference sequence). The V gene lost 4 bases and the J gene lost 0 bases, with 7 bases spanning the gap. This CDR3 is CASSRDGSNQPQHF. The CDR3 DNA reads TGTGCCAGTAGTAGGGACGGTAGCAATCAGCCCCAGCATTTT.